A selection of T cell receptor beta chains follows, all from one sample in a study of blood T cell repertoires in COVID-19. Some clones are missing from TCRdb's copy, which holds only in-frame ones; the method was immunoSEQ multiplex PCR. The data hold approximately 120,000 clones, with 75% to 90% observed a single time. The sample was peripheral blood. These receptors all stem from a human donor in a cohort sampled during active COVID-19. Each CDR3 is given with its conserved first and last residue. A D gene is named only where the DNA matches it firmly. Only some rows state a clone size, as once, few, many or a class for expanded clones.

DNA: TGTGCCAGCAGTGAAGGACTAGCGGGAACAGATACGCAGTATTTT; CDR3: CASSEGLAGTDTQYF; D: TRBD2; J: TRBJ2-3; V: TRBV2; size: -
DNA: TGTGCCAGCAGCTTACAACAGGGTTTCTACGAGCAGTACTTC; CDR3: CASSLQQGFYEQYF; D: -; J: TRBJ2-7; V: TRBV7-8; size: once
DNA: TGTGCCAGCAGCTGGGGACTAGCGGGAAATTATGAGCAGTTCTTC; CDR3: CASSWGLAGNYEQFF; D: TRBD2; J: TRBJ2-1; V: TRBV3-1/TRBV3-2; size: -
DNA: TGTGCCTGGAGCCCCATCGGCTATGGCTACACCTTC; CDR3: CAWSPIGYGYTF; D: -; J: TRBJ1-2; V: TRBV30; size: -
DNA: TGTGCCAGCAGCCCCCGTGAGCGGACCTACAATGAGCAGTTCTTC; CDR3: CASSPRERTYNEQFF; D: -; J: TRBJ2-1; V: TRBV9; size: -
DNA: TGTGCCAGCAGCTTGGACAGCTATGGCTACACCTTC; CDR3: CASSLDSYGYTF; D: -; J: TRBJ1-2; V: TRBV5-4; size: -
DNA: TGTGCCAGCAGCGCATCTGGGGCCAACGTCCTGACTTTC; CDR3: CASSASGANVLTF; D: -; J: TRBJ2-6; V: TRBV9; size: -
DNA: TGTGCCAGTAGTATAGGGGGCAGCACAAACTATGGCTACACCTTC; CDR3: CASSIGGSTNYGYTF; D: -; J: TRBJ1-2; V: TRBV19; size: -
DNA: TGTGCCAGCAGCTTAGTGGGCAGGGGGAACACTGAAGCTTTCTTT; CDR3: CASSLVGRGNTEAFF; D: -; J: TRBJ1-1; V: TRBV7-9; size: -
DNA: TGTGCCAGCAGCCTCGGTCTCTCTGGGGCCAACGTCCTGACTTTC; CDR3: CASSLGLSGANVLTF; D: -; J: TRBJ2-6; V: TRBV7-9; size: -
DNA: TGTGCCAGCAGCGAGGACTCCCATACGAAAGAAAAACTGTTTTTT; CDR3: CASSEDSHTKEKLFF; D: -; J: TRBJ1-4; V: TRBV9; size: -
DNA: TGTGCCAGCAGGTTGGGACAGGGGGTTTACAATGAGCAGTTCTTC; CDR3: CASRLGQGVYNEQFF; D: TRBD1; J: TRBJ2-1; V: TRBV5-4; size: -
DNA: TGTGCCAGCAGCCAAGGCCCGGGTGAAGCTTTCTTT; CDR3: CASSQGPGEAFF; D: -; J: TRBJ1-1; V: TRBV3-1/TRBV3-2; size: -
DNA: TGTGCCACCAGCAGAGAACCGTCCAGGGTAAATGGCTACACCTTC; CDR3: CATSREPSRVNGYTF; D: -; J: TRBJ1-2; V: TRBV15; size: -
DNA: TGTGCCATCACGCAGGGGGGAGCTGGGGCCAACGTCCTGACTTTC; CDR3: CAITQGGAGANVLTF; D: -; J: TRBJ2-6; V: TRBV10-3; size: few
DNA: TGCGCCAGCGGCTCCGCAGGGTTCGAGGAGACCCAGTACTTC; CDR3: CASGSAGFEETQYF; D: -; J: TRBJ2-5; V: TRBV5-1; size: -
DNA: TGTGCCTGGAGCGCAAATCGCAGGGGGAATCAGCCCCAGCATTTT; CDR3: CAWSANRRGNQPQHF; D: TRBD1; J: TRBJ1-5; V: TRBV30; size: once
DNA: TGTGCCAGCAGCCAAGAGGCGGGGTTGGTGACCCAGTACTTC; CDR3: CASSQEAGLVTQYF; D: -; J: TRBJ2-5; V: TRBV3-1/TRBV3-2; size: -
DNA: TGTGCCAGCAGCTTTTCCAGGGGTGGAAACACCATATATTTT; CDR3: CASSFSRGGNTIYF; D: -; J: TRBJ1-3; V: TRBV11-2; size: -
DNA: TGTGCCAGCAGTCAGGGGGGTCAGCCCCAGCATTTT; CDR3: CASSQGGQPQHF; D: TRBD1; J: TRBJ1-5; V: TRBV12-3/TRBV12-4; size: -
DNA: TGTGCCAGCAGCAAAAAATCAGGGGGGTGGTTAGGGCCCCAGCATTTT; CDR3: CASSKKSGGWLGPQHF; D: -; J: TRBJ1-5; V: TRBV21-1; size: -
DNA: TGTGCCACCAGTGAATCCGGAAGGCAGGGTTTCTACAATGAGCAGTTCTTC; CDR3: CATSESGRQGFYNEQFF; D: -; J: TRBJ2-1; V: TRBV24-1; size: -
DNA: TGTGCCAGCAGCGTAGCCACAGGGACGGGACTAGCGGGGGGGCTGGTGACCCAGTACTTC; CDR3: CASSVATGTGLAGGLVTQYF; D: TRBD2; J: TRBJ2-5; V: TRBV9; size: -
DNA: TGTGCCAGCAGCTTAGTTGGGGACAGGGCAGCGGACACCATATATTTT; CDR3: CASSLVGDRAADTIYF; D: TRBD1; J: TRBJ1-3; V: TRBV7-2; size: once
DNA: TGTGCCAGCAGTGACGGCGAGCGGGGGACCGGGGAGCTGTTTTTT; CDR3: CASSDGERGTGELFF; D: TRBD2; J: TRBJ2-2; V: TRBV6-4; size: -
DNA: TGTGCCACCTACGACAGGGGGCTATCAGATACGCAGTATTTT; CDR3: CATYDRGLSDTQYF; D: TRBD1; J: TRBJ2-3; V: TRBV19; size: -
DNA: TGTGCCAGCGAGCGCGGGCGACGGAGTGAGCAGTTCTTC; CDR3: CASERGRRSEQFF; D: -; J: TRBJ2-1; V: TRBV28; size: -
DNA: TGTGCCAGTACCCCCCTGGGTCTAGGACAGGGTGGCTACACCTTC; CDR3: CASTPLGLGQGGYTF; D: TRBD1; J: TRBJ1-2; V: TRBV19; size: -
DNA: TGTGCCAGCAGCCGGAGCGGGGTCTACGAGCAGTACTTC; CDR3: CASSRSGVYEQYF; D: TRBD2; J: TRBJ2-7; V: TRBV5-6; size: -
DNA: TGTGCCAGCAGCCTCACTAGAGCCAGCACAGATACGCAGTATTTT; CDR3: CASSLTRASTDTQYF; D: -; J: TRBJ2-3; V: TRBV7-9; size: -
DNA: TGCGCCAGCAGCGCTAGCGGAGGGGGCTACAATGAGCAGTTCTTC; CDR3: CASSASGGGYNEQFF; D: -; J: TRBJ2-1; V: TRBV5-1; size: -
DNA: TGTGCCAGCAGCCAACAGGGCGGGGGGCCCCAAGAGACCCAGTACTTC; CDR3: CASSQQGGGPQETQYF; D: TRBD2; J: TRBJ2-5; V: TRBV4-2; size: few
DNA: TGTGCCAGTACCCTGGGAGGGGATTCACCCCTCCACTTT; CDR3: CASTLGGDSPLHF; D: -; J: TRBJ1-6; V: TRBV19; size: -
DNA: TGCAGCGTTGATTCCCTCTACAATGAGCAGTTCTTC; CDR3: CSVDSLYNEQFF; D: -; J: TRBJ2-1; V: TRBV29-1; size: -
DNA: TGCGCCAGCAGCCAAGCTATGCGGCCCTATGGCTACACCTTC; CDR3: CASSQAMRPYGYTF; D: -; J: TRBJ1-2; V: TRBV4-3; size: -
DNA: TGTGCCAGCAGCCGCCGAGGGGGCCACTCTGGAAACACCATATATTTT; CDR3: CASSRRGGHSGNTIYF; D: TRBD1; J: TRBJ1-3; V: TRBV3-1/TRBV3-2; size: -
DNA: TGTGCCAGCAGCATGTTGGGGAGCTCCTACAATGAGCAGTTCTTC; CDR3: CASSMLGSSYNEQFF; D: -; J: TRBJ2-1; V: TRBV9; size: once
DNA: TGCGCCAGCAGCCCAACGGCTAGCGGGAGTTCTTACAATGAGCAGTTCTTC; CDR3: CASSPTASGSSYNEQFF; D: TRBD2; J: TRBJ2-1; V: TRBV10-1; size: -
DNA: TGTGCCAGCAGTTACTTCCGTGCTAGCGGGACCGATGAGCAGTTCTTC; CDR3: CASSYFRASGTDEQFF; D: TRBD2; J: TRBJ2-1; V: TRBV6-5; size: -
DNA: TGTGCCAGCAGCCAAGACAAATGGGGGGGGGCAGATACGCAGTATTTT; CDR3: CASSQDKWGGADTQYF; D: TRBD2; J: TRBJ2-3; V: TRBV14; size: -
DNA: TGTGCCAGCAGCTTGATGGACAGGCCCTATGGCTACACCTTC; CDR3: CASSLMDRPYGYTF; D: TRBD1; J: TRBJ1-2; V: TRBV5-5; size: -
DNA: TGTGCCTGGAGTCCCCTTTCGTTCTCGCGGGGTAACTATGGCTACACCTTC; CDR3: CAWSPLSFSRGNYGYTF; D: -; J: TRBJ1-2; V: TRBV30; size: -
DNA: TGTGCCAGCAGGCAGACAACTGAAGCTTTCTTT; CDR3: CASRQTTEAFF; D: -; J: TRBJ1-1; V: TRBV6-6; size: -
DNA: TGTGCCACCCAAACCCAAACAGGGGGCAAATGGAGTGAAGCTTTCTTT; CDR3: CATQTQTGGKWSEAFF; D: TRBD1; J: TRBJ1-1; V: TRBV19; size: -
DNA: TGTGCCAGCAGCCTAGTCTCAGAAGAGACCCAGTACTTC; CDR3: CASSLVSEETQYF; D: -; J: TRBJ2-5; V: TRBV5-6; size: -
DNA: TGCGCCAGCAGCGCTACAGTCTCTGGAAACACCATATATTTT; CDR3: CASSATVSGNTIYF; D: -; J: TRBJ1-3; V: TRBV5-1; size: once
DNA: TGTGCCACCGGCCGCGGGGGTGGCTACACCTTC; CDR3: CATGRGGGYTF; D: -; J: TRBJ1-2; V: TRBV21-1; size: -
DNA: TGTGCCATCAGTCCGGACAGGGGGTACGGGGAGCTGTTTTTT; CDR3: CAISPDRGYGELFF; D: TRBD1; J: TRBJ2-2; V: TRBV10-3; size: -
DNA: TGTGCCAGCGGTATCGGCGGGCGCGAAGATACGCAGTATTTT; CDR3: CASGIGGREDTQYF; D: -; J: TRBJ2-3; V: TRBV7-9; size: -
DNA: TGTGCCAGCAGCTTAACAATCACAGATACGCAGTATTTT; CDR3: CASSLTITDTQYF; D: -; J: TRBJ2-3; V: TRBV11-3; size: -
DNA: TGTGCCAGCAGCCATTGGGGAGGTTATGAGCAGTTCTTC; CDR3: CASSHWGGYEQFF; D: -; J: TRBJ2-1; V: TRBV3-1/TRBV3-2; size: -
DNA: TGTGCCAGCAAAGATAAGACAGGGGTCAATTCACCCCTCCACTTT; CDR3: CASKDKTGVNSPLHF; D: TRBD1; J: TRBJ1-6; V: TRBV6-5; size: -